This is a list of T cell receptor beta chains from one sample in a study of PD-1 blockade in classical Hodgkin lymphoma. Assay used: immunoSEQ multiplex PCR; TCRdb lists only in-frame clones, some missing. The table records around 34,000 clones, around 76% of them present only once. Sequenced here: peripheral blood mononuclear cells (PBMCs), sampled before the second cycle of nivolumab. The receptors stem from a human donor with classical Hodgkin lymphoma. Each CDR3 is given with its conserved first and last residue. A D gene is named only where the DNA matches it firmly. Rows give clone size only sometimes, using once, few, many, or a class for an expanded clone.

V: TRBV5-1
size: once
D: TRBD2
J: TRBJ2-1
length: 14
CDR3: CASSFSGTSGEQFF
DNA: TGCGCCAGCAGCTTCTCCGGGACTAGCGGGGAGCAGTTCTTC

V: TRBV9
size: once
D: NA
J: TRBJ1-6
length: 16
CDR3: CASSRLGETYNSPLHF
DNA: TGTGCCAGCAGCAGGTTGGGGGAGACCTATAATTCACCCCTCCACTTT

V: TRBV6-7
size: NA
D: TRBD2
J: TRBJ2-5
length: 16
CDR3: CASSYGLAGEQETQYF
DNA: TGTGCCAGCAGTTACGGGCTCGCGGGGGAGCAAGAGACCCAGTACTTC

V: TRBV11-2
size: NA
D: TRBD2
J: TRBJ2-5
length: 16
CDR3: CASSPWTSGPVGTQYF
DNA: TGTGCCAGCAGCCCCTGGACTAGCGGCCCGGTGGGGACCCAGTACTTC

V: TRBV11-2
size: NA
D: TRBD1
J: TRBJ1-2
length: 17
CDR3: CASSLGPAGQGRNGYTF
DNA: TGTGCCAGCAGCTTAGGCCCAGCGGGACAGGGAAGAAATGGCTACACCTTC

V: TRBV5-6
size: NA
D: NA
J: TRBJ2-7
length: 15
CDR3: CASSPGIGEGYEQYF
DNA: TGTGCCAGCAGCCCGGGGATTGGGGAAGGCTACGAGCAGTACTTC

V: TRBV7-9
size: NA
D: NA
J: TRBJ1-5
length: 13
CDR3: CASSLFINQPQHF
DNA: TGTGCCAGCAGCTTATTCATCAATCAGCCCCAGCATTTT

V: TRBV5-5
size: NA
D: NA
J: TRBJ1-2
length: 13
CDR3: CASSFGLTYGYTF
DNA: TGTGCCAGCAGCTTTGGTCTGACCTATGGCTACACCTTC

V: TRBV7-9
size: NA
D: NA
J: TRBJ2-5
length: 14
CDR3: CASSPGEGRETQYF
DNA: TGTGCCAGCAGCCCAGGAGAGGGGCGTGAGACCCAGTACTTC

V: TRBV19
size: NA
D: NA
J: TRBJ1-2
length: 13
CDR3: CASSDRGVSGYTF
DNA: TGTGCCAGTAGTGATAGGGGGGTCTCTGGCTACACCTTC

V: TRBV4-3
size: NA
D: NA
J: TRBJ2-3
length: 12
CDR3: CASSRGWGTQYF
DNA: TGCGCCAGCAGCCGAGGGTGGGGTACGCAGTATTTT

V: TRBV5-4
size: NA
D: NA
J: TRBJ1-3
length: 16
CDR3: CASSSGPLDSGNTIYF
DNA: TGTGCCAGCAGTTCCGGACCTCTAGACTCTGGAAACACCATATATTTT

V: TRBV27
size: NA
D: NA
J: TRBJ1-6
length: 16
CDR3: CASSLSAGFYNSPLHF
DNA: TGTGCCAGCAGTTTATCGGCCGGGTTCTATAATTCACCCCTCCACTTT

V: TRBV7-8
size: NA
D: NA
J: TRBJ1-2
length: 16
CDR3: CASSEIPQGLGYGYTF
DNA: TGTGCCAGCAGCGAAATCCCACAGGGCCTTGGCTATGGCTACACCTTC

V: TRBV29-1
size: NA
D: TRBD1
J: TRBJ2-1
length: 18
CDR3: CSVEVYSGTGGFYNEQFF
DNA: TGCAGCGTTGAAGTCTATTCTGGGACAGGAGGTTTCTACAATGAGCAGTTCTTC

V: TRBV5-6
size: NA
D: NA
J: TRBJ2-2
length: 16
CDR3: CASTPWAGSNTGELFF
DNA: TGTGCCAGCACCCCCTGGGCAGGGTCGAACACCGGGGAGCTGTTTTTT

V: TRBV4-3
size: NA
D: NA
J: TRBJ2-3
length: 13
CDR3: CASSQDRQDPQYF
DNA: TGCGCCAGCAGCCAAGATCGCCAGGATCCGCAGTATTTT